What follows is one T cell receptor (beta chain) and its context. Its antigen remains unknown. This entry comes from a study of cytomegalovirus exposure and HLA in healthy donors. Study-wide context: Earlier, almost 120 million unique TCR beta sequences were recovered from approximately 180 million T cells by an analysis. Overall study findings and caveats: Overall, under 200 TCR beta chains were annotated as cytomegalovirus-associated.

This CDR3 has 16 amino acids. Trimming removed 4 bases from V and 7 bases from J; junction bases left unmatched: 11. Germline V CDR1 and CDR2: SGHNT, YYREEE (reference sequence). Primers for the PCR totalled 60 Vbeta and 13 Jbeta. Some clones are missing from TCRdb's copy, which holds only in-frame ones; the method was immunoSEQ multiplex PCR. The sample gives around 94,000 clones, 50% to 75% of which show up once; under 5% is in the top ten. The TCR originated in a man aged 25-45 years in good health and CMV-seronegative. The chain is built from TRBV5-4 and TRBJ1-2; 12 bases fit TRBD1. The sequenced sample consisted of PBMCs. This CDR3 reads CASSRRRDRGPFGYTF. The CDR3, as DNA: TGTGCCAGCAGCCGGCGCCGGGACAGGGGGCCCTTTGGCTACACCTTC.